This T cell receptor (beta chain) was documented in a study of TIL therapy for anti-PD-1-resistant metastatic lung cancer. Looking at the study overall: Median patient age was 54, ranging roughly 38-75 years.

Study-wide findings and caveats: TIL cultures after expansion showed higher clonality and lower diversity than baseline tumor (median approximately 6% vs 31%).

Regarding time point: pre-treatment sample, taken before nivolumab and TIL therapy. Tumor tissue came from excised metastases, mostly pleural nodules or supraclavicular lymph nodes. Progressing patients received lymphodepletion, expanded TIL infusion and IL-2. The libraries were made with immunoSEQ v3. Assay used: immunoSEQ multiplex PCR; TCRdb lists only in-frame clones, some missing. Found here are roughly 92,000 clones, around three fifths of them singletons; the top ten hold roughly 9.7%. There are 11 residues in the CDR3. Looked up from germline, CDR1 is SGHDT and CDR2 is YYEEEE. The V end was cut by 2 bases, the J end by 6 bases, with 2 bases between. In the case of this clone: What it binds is unknown.

This sequence was found in a person between 25 and 79 years old with non-small cell lung cancer. The chain links TRBV5-6 to TRBJ2-2; D gene ambiguous. The material was tumor tissue, obtained at baseline. The CDR3 loop is CASSLAGELFF. The CDR3 coding sequence is TGTGCCAGCAGCTTAGCCGGGGAGCTGTTTTTT. The full variable domain, with the rest looked up from reference TRBV5-6 and TRBJ2-2, is DAGVTQSPTHLIKTRGQQVTLRCSPKSGHDTVSWYQQALGQGPQFIFQYYEEEERQRGNFPDRFSGHQFPNYSSELNVNALLLGDSALYLCASSLAGELFFGEGSRLTVL.